Presented here are 15 T cell receptor beta chains from one specimen sequenced in a study of blood T cell repertoires in COVID-19 (TCRdb year 2020). The library came from the immunoSEQ multiplex PCR assay. Sourced from immuneACCESS, this table was stored by TCRdb with only in-frame sequences that have V and J called. A share of the clones is absent; for the studies checked, an unresolved V gene accounts for under half, and the remainder has no known explanation. Here the sample has under 250,000 clones; around 83% occur a single time. 8.6% of the sample is taken by the ten largest. Input material: peripheral blood. The source is a middle-aged man with active or convalescent COVID-19.

The chain joins TRBV11-3 to TRBJ2-7; possible D gene TRBD1, 5 bases. The CDR3 contains 12 residues. The V gene lost 5 bases and the J gene lost 4 bases, with 9 bases spanning the gap. CDR1 is SGHNT, CDR2 YENEEA, per germline. CDR3 residues: CASSPDKYEQYF. CDR3 DNA sequence: TGTGCCAGCAGCCCGGACAAGTACGAGCAGTACTTC. Full variable domain (outside the CDR3, taken from reference TRBV11-3 and TRBJ2-7): EAGVVQSPRYKIIEKKQPVAFWCNPISGHNTLYWYLQNLGQGPELLIRYENEEAVDDSQLPKDRFSAERLKGVDSTLKIQPAELGDSAVYLCASSPDKYEQYFGPGTRLTVT.

The chain is built from TRBV4-1 and TRBJ1-3, with TRBD1 matching over 7 bases. Germline loops: CDR1 MGHRA, CDR2 YSYEKL. The CDR3 extends over 16 amino acids. With V trimmed by 4 bases and J by 6 bases, 12 bases remained unmatched. The CDR3: CASSPTPGQMINTIYF. In DNA form, the CDR3 reads TGCGCCAGCAGCCCTACCCCGGGACAGATGATAAACACCATATATTTT.

The V gene is TRBV7-9, the J gene TRBJ2-6; 10 bases align to TRBD1. The germline gives CDR1 SEHNR, CDR2 FQNEAQ (reference sequence). The CDR3 has 15 amino acids. The V segment lost 6 bases and the J segment 2 bases; nucleotides outside the gene matches: 1. The CDR3 bases are TGTGCCAGCAGAGGACAGGGGGCTGGGGCCAACGTCCTGACTTTC. Translating gives CASRGQGAGANVLTF. The variable domain in full, with the rest retrieved from reference TRBV7-9 and TRBJ2-6, is DTGVSQNPRHKITKRGQNVTFRCDPISEHNRLYWYRQTLGQGPEFLTYFQNEAQLEKSRLLSDRFSAERPKGSFSTLEIQRTEQGDSAMYLCASRGQGAGANVLTFGAGSRLTVL.

This clone has a single count. A junction end diverges from the germline sequence, so it may reflect a read error. The chain employs TRBV15 and TRBJ1-2, with 8 bases that match TRBD1. Looked up from germline, CDR1 is LNHNV and CDR2 is YYDKDF (reference sequence). The CDR3 runs to 12 residues. Here the CDR3 DNA reads TGTGCCACCAGCAGAGATGTGGGACAGGAACACTTC. This codes for CATSRDVGQEHF.

The CDR3 loop reads CASSLSYLGTDTQYF. Here the CDR3 DNA reads TGTGCCAGCAGCCTAAGCTACCTAGGCACAGATACGCAGTATTTT. This chain connects TRBV14 to TRBJ2-3; D remains unclear. CDR3 length: 15 residues. V gave up 4 bases and J gave up 1 base, with 12 bases separating them. Germline CDR1 reads SGHDN; CDR2 reads FVKESK.

The chain has TRBV2 and TRBJ2-2; 8 bases fit TRBD1. CDR1 and CDR2 (germline): SNHLY, FYNNEI. V lost 7 bases, J lost 2 bases, and 6 bases stayed unmatched. This CDR3 comprises 15 residues. As DNA, the CDR3 is TGTGCCAGCAAGTTGACAGGGGACAACACCGGGGAGCTGTTTTTT. Translating gives CASKLTGDNTGELFF.

The chain joins TRBV25-1 to TRBJ1-5, with TRBD1 matching over 10 bases. Germline CDR1 and CDR2: MGHDK and SYGVNS. This CDR3 spans 18 amino acids. Trimming at V came to 2 bases and at J to 4 bases, leaving 11 bases not matched to a gene. The CDR3 is CASSEDRRRTGGNQPQHF. The CDR3 nucleotides are TGTGCCAGCAGTGAAGATCGCCGCCGGACAGGGGGGAATCAGCCCCAGCATTTT. Variable domain in full (rest from reference TRBV25-1 and TRBJ1-5): EADIYQTPRYLVIGTGKKITLECSQTMGHDKMYWYQQDPGMELHLIHYSYGVNSTEKGDLSSESTVSRIRTEHFPLTLESARPSHTSQYLCASSEDRRRTGGNQPQHFGDGTRLSIL.

CDR3 sequence (DNA): TGTGCCAGCAGCTTGAGGAGGGTATCAGGTGGCACTGAAGCTTTCTTT. This translates into CASSLRRVSGGTEAFF. This chain links TRBV5-5 with TRBJ1-1; D is undetermined. The CDR3 has 16 residues. V lost 1 base to trimming and J lost 4 bases, with 17 bases between them. Germline V gene data show CDR1 as SGHKS and CDR2 as YYEKEE (reference sequence).

V and J are TRBV4-2 and TRBJ2-2; TRBD2 aligns across 12 bases. Per germline, CDR1 LGHNA and CDR2 YNFKEQ. The CDR3 sequence is 19 residues long. Unmatched junction bases numbered 16, after V lost 3 bases and J lost 8 bases. The CDR3 bases are TGTGCCAGCAGCCATGCTCCCGCGGGGGGACTAGCGGGTTCAGGGGAGCTGTTTTTT. Its protein product is CASSHAPAGGLAGSGELFF.

The table lists this clone with a few counts. V gene TRBV5-1 combines with J gene TRBJ2-7; 14 bases map to TRBD2. Trimming cost V 4 bases and J 6 bases; bases outside gene matches: 9. Germline CDR1 SGHRS, CDR2 YFSETQ. The CDR3 sequence is 16 residues long. This chain's CDR3 is CASSARRLAGGVEQYF. CDR3 sequence (DNA): TGCGCCAGCAGCGCCCGGAGACTAGCGGGAGGGGTCGAGCAGTACTTC.

The table lists this clone with many counts. This chain links TRBV25-1 with TRBJ2-7, with 10 nucleotides matching TRBD2. This CDR3 has 15 residues. Germline loops: CDR1 MGHDK, CDR2 SYGVNS. Germline trimming cut 3 bases from V and 3 bases from J; bases unmatched to any gene: 5. The CDR3 bases are TGTGCCAGCAGTGATCTAGCGGGAGACATCTACGAGCAGTACTTC. Residues: CASSDLAGDIYEQYF.

The V and J genes are TRBV27 and TRBJ2-7; a possible D gene is TRBD2 (5 bases). V shed 4 bases and J shed 3 bases, with 16 bases lying between them. Germline loops: CDR1 MNHEY, CDR2 SMNVEV (reference sequence). CDR3 length equals 15 residues. CDR3 region: CASSCLHPGNYEQYF. CDR3 nucleotides: TGTGCCAGCAGTTGTCTTCATCCGGGGAACTACGAGCAGTACTTC.

The chain links TRBV6-5 to TRBJ1-3, with D maybe TRBD1 (5 bases). The length of the CDR3 is 12 residues. CDR1 and CDR2 from the germline V gene are MNHEY and SVGAGI. The germline V and J ends were trimmed by 6 bases and 4 bases, with 7 bases remaining between them. CDR3 amino acids: CASSRQGNTIYF. CDR3 sequence (DNA): TGTGCCAGCAGCCGACAGGGAAACACCATATATTTT.

V gene TRBV9 combines with J gene TRBJ2-5; D call uncertain. Germline V gene data show CDR1 as SGDLS and CDR2 as YYNGEE. CDR3 length: 14 amino acids. V was trimmed by 0 bases and J by 6 bases, leaving 12 bases between them. CDR3: CASSVGWSRKTQYF. Here the CDR3 DNA reads TGTGCCAGCAGCGTAGGATGGAGTCGTAAGACCCAGTACTTC.

The chain employs TRBV12-5 and TRBJ2-1, with 7 positions matching TRBD1. The CDR3 consists of 14 residues. CDR1 and CDR2 (germline): LGHNT, FRNRAP. J gave up 0 bases and V 8 bases, and 4 bases lay outside the gene matches. CDR3 residues: CASWGQSSYNEQFF. In DNA form, the CDR3 reads TGTGCTAGTTGGGGACAGAGCTCCTACAATGAGCAGTTCTTC.